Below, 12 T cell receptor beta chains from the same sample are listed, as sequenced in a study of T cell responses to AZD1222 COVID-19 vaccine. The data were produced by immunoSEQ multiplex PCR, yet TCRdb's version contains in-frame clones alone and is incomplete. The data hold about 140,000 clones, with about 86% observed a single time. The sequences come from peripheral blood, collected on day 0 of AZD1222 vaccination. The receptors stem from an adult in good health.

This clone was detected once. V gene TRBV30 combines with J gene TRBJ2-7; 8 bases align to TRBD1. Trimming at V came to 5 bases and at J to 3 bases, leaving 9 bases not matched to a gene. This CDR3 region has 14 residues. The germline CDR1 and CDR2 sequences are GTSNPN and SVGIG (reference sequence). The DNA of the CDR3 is TGTGCCTGGGAAAAGACAGGGGCGCACTACGAGCAGTACTTC. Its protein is CAWEKTGAHYEQYF.

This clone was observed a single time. The CDR3: CASWAGLAYEQYF. As DNA, the CDR3 is TGTGCCAGCTGGGCGGGCTTGGCCTACGAGCAGTACTTC. V gene TRBV9 combines with J gene TRBJ2-7; TRBD2 might be the D (5 bases). The V gene lost 7 bases and the J gene lost 2 bases, with 13 bases spanning the gap. The germline CDR1 and CDR2 sequences are SGDLS and YYNGEE. CDR3 length equals 13 residues.

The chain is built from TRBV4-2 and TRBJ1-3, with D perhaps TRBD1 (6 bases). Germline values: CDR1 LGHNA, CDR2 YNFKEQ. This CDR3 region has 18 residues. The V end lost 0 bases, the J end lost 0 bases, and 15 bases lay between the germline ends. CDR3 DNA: TGTGCCAGCAGCCAAGATCCCCGTGGAGGGGGCTCTGGAAACACCATATATTTT. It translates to CASSQDPRGGGSGNTIYF.

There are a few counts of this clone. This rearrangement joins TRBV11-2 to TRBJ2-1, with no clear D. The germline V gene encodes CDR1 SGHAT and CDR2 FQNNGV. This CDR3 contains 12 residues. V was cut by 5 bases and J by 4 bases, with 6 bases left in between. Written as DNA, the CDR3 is TGTGCCAGCAGCCGAGCGTACAATGAGCAGTTCTTC. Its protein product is CASSRAYNEQFF.

This chain's CDR3 is CASSLTGVGYTF. CDR3 in DNA: TGTGCCAGCAGTTTGACAGGCGTTGGCTACACCTTC. This chain joins TRBV28 and TRBJ1-2; the D gene is possibly TRBD1 (6 bases). The germline gives CDR1 MDHEN, CDR2 SYDVKM. The CDR3 extends over 12 amino acids. The V end was cut by 3 bases, the J end by 7 bases, with 9 bases between.

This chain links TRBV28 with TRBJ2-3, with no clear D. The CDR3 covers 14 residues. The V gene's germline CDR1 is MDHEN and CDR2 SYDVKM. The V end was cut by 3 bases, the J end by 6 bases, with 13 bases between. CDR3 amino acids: CASSLPDGVDTQYF. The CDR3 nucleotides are TGTGCCAGCAGTTTGCCAGATGGGGTGGATACGCAGTATTTT. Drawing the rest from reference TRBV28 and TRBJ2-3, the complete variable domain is DVKVTQSSRYLVKRTGEKVFLECVQDMDHENMFWYRQDPGLGLRLIYFSYDVKMKEKGDIPEGYSVSREKKERFSLILESASTNQTSMYLCASSLPDGVDTQYFGPGTRLTVL.

CDR3 nucleotides: TGTGCCAGTAGTATTATATTCGCCGGAGGGCCGAGCTCCTACGAGCAGTACTTC. Protein sequence: CASSIIFAGGPSSYEQYF. The chain recombines TRBV19 with TRBJ2-7; weak D call: TRBD2 (6 bases). Germline V lookup: CDR1 LNHDA, CDR2 SQIVND (reference sequence). The length of the CDR3 is 18 residues. The V end was cut by 3 bases, the J end by 0 bases, with 21 bases between.

The CDR3: CASSLEGRVYEQYF. The CDR3 DNA follows: TGTGCCAGCAGCTTAGAGGGGAGAGTCTACGAGCAGTACTTC. The rearrangement links TRBV7-9 to TRBJ2-7; D might be TRBD1 or TRBD2, each matching 5 bases. The V end lost 1 base, the J end lost 3 bases, and 10 bases lay between the germline ends. Germline assignment: CDR1 SEHNR and CDR2 FQNEAQ (reference sequence). The length of the CDR3 is 14 residues.

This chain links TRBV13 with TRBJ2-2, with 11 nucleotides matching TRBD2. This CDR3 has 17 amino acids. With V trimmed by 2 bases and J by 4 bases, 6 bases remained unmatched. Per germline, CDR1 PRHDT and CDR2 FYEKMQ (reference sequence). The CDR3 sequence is CASSLPPGLAVTGELFF. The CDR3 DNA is TGTGCCAGCAGCTTACCCCCGGGACTAGCGGTCACCGGGGAGCTGTTTTTT.

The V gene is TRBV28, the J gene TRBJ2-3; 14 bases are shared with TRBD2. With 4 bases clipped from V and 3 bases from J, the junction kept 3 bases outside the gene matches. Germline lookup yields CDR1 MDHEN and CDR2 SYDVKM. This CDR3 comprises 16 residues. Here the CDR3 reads CASSSGTSGGTDTQYF. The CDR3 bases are TGTGCCAGCAGTTCCGGGACTAGCGGGGGAACAGATACGCAGTATTTT.

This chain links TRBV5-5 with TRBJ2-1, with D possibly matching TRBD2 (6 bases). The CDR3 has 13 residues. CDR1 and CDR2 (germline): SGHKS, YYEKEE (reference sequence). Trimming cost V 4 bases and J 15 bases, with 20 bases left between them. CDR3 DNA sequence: TGTGCCAGCAGCCTGGACTATACCACCGGGCGGTTCTTC. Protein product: CASSLDYTTGRFF.

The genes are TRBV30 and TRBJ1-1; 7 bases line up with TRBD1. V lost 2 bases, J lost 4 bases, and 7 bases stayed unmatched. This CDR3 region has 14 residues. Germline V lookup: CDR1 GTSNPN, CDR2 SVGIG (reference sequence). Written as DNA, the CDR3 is TGTGCCTGGAGTACCACAGGGGCGACCACTGAAGCTTTCTTT. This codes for CAWSTTGATTEAFF.